This TCR beta chain came from a study of blood T cells in healthy people across ages. Regarding the study as a whole: Naive and antigen-experienced cells were not separated, limiting conclusive comparison.

It was with a sample-barcoded 5' primer and a J-beta primer mix that a second PCR of about 6 to 12 cycles was run. Any given sample supplied a minimum of 2.5 million CDR3-containing paired-end reads. TCRdb re-derived calls from the 5' RACE reads in MiXCR, one entry per CDR3 protein. Of about 970,000 distinct CDR3 sequences in the sample, 51% were seen once. The V end lost 1 base, the J end lost 2 bases, and 14 bases lay between the germline ends. This CDR3 region has 17 residues. The germline V gene encodes CDR1 SGHVS and CDR2 FNYEAQ. This clonotype is a singleton in its sample. The antigen is undetermined. Each of the donors had 8 to 10 milliliters of peripheral blood drawn into EDTA-treated Vacutainer tubes. Total RNA extracted from each sample amounted to at least 5.5 micrograms.

Source material: blood. The chain carries TRBV7-6 and TRBJ2-2; tentatively, D is TRBD1 or TRBD2 (5 bases each). The clonotype originates from a woman aged 55 to 70 in good health. CDR3 nucleotides: TGTGCCAGCAGCTTAGATCCTGGGGGTAGTAACACCGGGGAGCTGTTTTTT. Encoded protein: CASSLDPGGSNTGELFF.